This T cell receptor (beta chain) was found in a study of metastatic and nonmetastatic thyroid tumors. About the study: Malignant and benign thyroid patients had repertoires compared in peripheral blood and tumor or nodule tissue. Study-wide results and caveats: Malignant thyroid tumors reportedly exceeded benign nodules significantly in TCR beta diversity, with the difference appearing in blood and tumor.

Trimming pared 0 bases from V and 1 base from J, leaving 12 bases between. Per germline, CDR1 LNHNV and CDR2 YYDKDF (reference sequence). This CDR3 has 16 amino acids. This clone was recorded many times. Its specificity is unknown. No patient received treatment before thyroid surgery. Per the study methods: For papillary thyroid cancer, a distant-metastasis classifier was constructed from CDR3 differences observed across clinicopathological groups. From the PCR reads, TCRdb re-called clones with MiXCR. The V and J calls follow TCRdb's processing rather than the paper's. The data show 34,000 or so clones, 20% seen once.

This sequence was found in a female donor with papillary thyroid cancer or a benign thyroid nodule (not recorded which). Some clones in this sample may be carry-over from other donors' samples. The J gene is TRBJ2-5, the V gene TRBV15; D might be TRBD1 (7 bases). Sequencing was done on a sample of blood. The CDR3 region has the DNA TGTGCCACCAGCAGAGAGCAGGGGGGCGGCCAAGAGACCCAGTACTTC. It translates to CATSREQGGGQETQYF.